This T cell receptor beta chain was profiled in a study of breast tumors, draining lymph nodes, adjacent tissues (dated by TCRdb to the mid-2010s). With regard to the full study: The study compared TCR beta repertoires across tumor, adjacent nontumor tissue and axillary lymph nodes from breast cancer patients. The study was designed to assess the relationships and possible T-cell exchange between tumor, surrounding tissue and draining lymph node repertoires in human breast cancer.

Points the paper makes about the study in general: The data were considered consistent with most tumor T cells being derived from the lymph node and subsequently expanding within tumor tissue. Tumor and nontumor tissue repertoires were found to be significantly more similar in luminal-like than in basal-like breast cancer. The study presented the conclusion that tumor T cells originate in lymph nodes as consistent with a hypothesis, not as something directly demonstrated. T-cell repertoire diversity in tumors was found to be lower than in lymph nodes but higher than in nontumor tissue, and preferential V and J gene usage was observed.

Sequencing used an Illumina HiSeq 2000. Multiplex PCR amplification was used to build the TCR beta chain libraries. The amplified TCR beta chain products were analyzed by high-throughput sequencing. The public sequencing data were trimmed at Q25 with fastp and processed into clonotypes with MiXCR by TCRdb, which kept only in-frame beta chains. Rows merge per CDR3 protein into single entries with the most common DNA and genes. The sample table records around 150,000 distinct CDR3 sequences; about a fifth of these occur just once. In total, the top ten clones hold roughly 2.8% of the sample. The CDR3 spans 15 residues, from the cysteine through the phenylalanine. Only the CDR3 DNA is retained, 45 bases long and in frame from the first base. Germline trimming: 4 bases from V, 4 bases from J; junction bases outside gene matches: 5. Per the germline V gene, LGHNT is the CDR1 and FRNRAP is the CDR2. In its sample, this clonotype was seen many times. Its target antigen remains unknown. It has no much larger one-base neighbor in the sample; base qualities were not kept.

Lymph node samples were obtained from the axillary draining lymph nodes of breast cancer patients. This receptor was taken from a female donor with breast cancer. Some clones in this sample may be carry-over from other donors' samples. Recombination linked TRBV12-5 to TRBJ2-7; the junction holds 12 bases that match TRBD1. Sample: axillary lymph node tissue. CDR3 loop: CASGWGQGARYEQYF. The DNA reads TGTGCTAGTGGTTGGGGACAGGGGGCTCGTTACGAGCAGTACTTC. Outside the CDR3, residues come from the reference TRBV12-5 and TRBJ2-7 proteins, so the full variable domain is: DARVTQTPRHKVTEMGQEVTMRCQPILGHNTVFWYRQTMMQGLELLAYFRNRAPLDDSGMPKDRFSAEMPDATLATLKIQPSEPRDSAVYFCASGWGQGARYEQYFGPGTRLTVT.